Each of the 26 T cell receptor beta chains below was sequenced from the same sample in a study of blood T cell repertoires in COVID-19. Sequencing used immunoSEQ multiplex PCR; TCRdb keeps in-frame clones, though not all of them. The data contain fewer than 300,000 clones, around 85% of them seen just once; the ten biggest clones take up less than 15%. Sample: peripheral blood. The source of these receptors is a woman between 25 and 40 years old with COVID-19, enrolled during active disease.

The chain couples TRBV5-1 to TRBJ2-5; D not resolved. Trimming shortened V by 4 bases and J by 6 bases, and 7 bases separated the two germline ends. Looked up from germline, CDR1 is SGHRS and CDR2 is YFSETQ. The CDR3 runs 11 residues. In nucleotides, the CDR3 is TGCGCCAGCAGCCGACAACAGACCCAGTACTTC. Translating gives CASSRQQTQYF.

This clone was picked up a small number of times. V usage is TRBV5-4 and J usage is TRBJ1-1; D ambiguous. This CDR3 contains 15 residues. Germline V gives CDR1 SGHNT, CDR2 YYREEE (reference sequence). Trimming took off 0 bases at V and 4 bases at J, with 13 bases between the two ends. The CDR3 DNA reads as TGTGCCAGCAGCTTGGCCAGAGGGCAGGTCACTGAAGCTTTCTTT. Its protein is CASSLARGQVTEAFF.

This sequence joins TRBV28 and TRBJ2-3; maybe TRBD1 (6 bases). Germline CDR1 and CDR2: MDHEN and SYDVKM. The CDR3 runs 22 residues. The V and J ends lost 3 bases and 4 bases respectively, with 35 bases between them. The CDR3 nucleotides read TGTGCCAGCAGTTTGGGCCTCAGGTTTACCGTAACTCAGGGGTTTGGGGCAGATACGCAGTATTTT. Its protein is CASSLGLRFTVTQGFGADTQYF.

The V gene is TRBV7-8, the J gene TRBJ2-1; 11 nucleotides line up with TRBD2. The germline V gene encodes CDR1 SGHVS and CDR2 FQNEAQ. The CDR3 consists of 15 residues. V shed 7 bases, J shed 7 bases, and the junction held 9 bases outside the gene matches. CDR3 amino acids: CASTELAGGGNEQFF. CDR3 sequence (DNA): TGTGCCAGCACCGAGCTAGCGGGGGGTGGTAATGAGCAGTTCTTC.

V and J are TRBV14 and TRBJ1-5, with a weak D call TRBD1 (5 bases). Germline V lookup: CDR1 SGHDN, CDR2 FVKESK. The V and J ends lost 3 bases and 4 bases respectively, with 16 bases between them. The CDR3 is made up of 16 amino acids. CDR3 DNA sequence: TGTGCCAGCAGCCAGGTTATTTGGGGGGGTAATCAGCCCCAGCATTTT. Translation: CASSQVIWGGNQPQHF.

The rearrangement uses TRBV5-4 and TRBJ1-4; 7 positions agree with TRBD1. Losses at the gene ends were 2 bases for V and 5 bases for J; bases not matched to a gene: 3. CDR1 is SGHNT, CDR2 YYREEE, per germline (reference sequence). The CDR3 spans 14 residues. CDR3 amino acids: CASSFKGANEKLFF. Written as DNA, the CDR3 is TGTGCCAGCAGCTTCAAGGGGGCAAATGAAAAACTGTTTTTT.

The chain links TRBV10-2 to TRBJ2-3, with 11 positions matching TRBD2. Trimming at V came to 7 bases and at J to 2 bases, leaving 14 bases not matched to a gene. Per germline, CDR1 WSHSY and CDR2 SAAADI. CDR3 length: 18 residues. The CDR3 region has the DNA TGCGCCAGCAAGATGGCCCTAGCGGGGGGCCGGACCACAGATACGCAGTATTTT. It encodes CASKMALAGGRTTDTQYF.

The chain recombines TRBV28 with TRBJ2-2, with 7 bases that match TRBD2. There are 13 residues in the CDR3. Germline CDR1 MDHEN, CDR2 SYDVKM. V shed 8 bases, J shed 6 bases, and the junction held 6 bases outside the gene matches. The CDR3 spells CASRGEYAGELFF. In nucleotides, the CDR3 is TGTGCCAGCCGGGGGGAATATGCCGGGGAGCTGTTTTTT.

The CDR3: CAWSVLSGNTIYF. The CDR3 nucleotides read TGTGCCTGGAGTGTACTATCTGGAAACACCATATATTTT. The chain combines TRBV30 with TRBJ1-3, with D hard to call. The length of the CDR3 is 13 residues. Deletions cut 0 bases from V and 1 base from J, with 4 bases between. Germline CDR1 and CDR2: GTSNPN and SVGIG (reference sequence).

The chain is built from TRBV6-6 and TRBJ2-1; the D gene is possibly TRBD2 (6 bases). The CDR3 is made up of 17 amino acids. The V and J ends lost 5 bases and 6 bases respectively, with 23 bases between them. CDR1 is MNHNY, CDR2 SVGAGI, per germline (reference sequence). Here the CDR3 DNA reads TGTGCCAGCAGTCCCGGCGGGGTTGCCAGCCGAGTCAATGAGCAGTTCTTC. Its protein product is CASSPGGVASRVNEQFF.

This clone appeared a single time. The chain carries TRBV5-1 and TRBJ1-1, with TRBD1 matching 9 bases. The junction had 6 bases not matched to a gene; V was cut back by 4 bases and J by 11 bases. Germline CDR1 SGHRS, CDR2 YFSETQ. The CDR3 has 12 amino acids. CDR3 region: CASSQQGAEAFF. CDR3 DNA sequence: TGCGCCAGCAGCCAACAGGGGGCAGAGGCTTTCTTT.

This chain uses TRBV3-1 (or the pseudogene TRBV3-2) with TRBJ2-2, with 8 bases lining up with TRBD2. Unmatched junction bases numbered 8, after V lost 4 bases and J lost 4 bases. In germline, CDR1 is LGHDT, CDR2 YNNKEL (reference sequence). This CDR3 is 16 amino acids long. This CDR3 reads CASSPKAGTSTGELFF. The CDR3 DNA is TGTGCCAGCAGCCCCAAGGCCGGGACTAGCACCGGGGAGCTGTTTTTT.

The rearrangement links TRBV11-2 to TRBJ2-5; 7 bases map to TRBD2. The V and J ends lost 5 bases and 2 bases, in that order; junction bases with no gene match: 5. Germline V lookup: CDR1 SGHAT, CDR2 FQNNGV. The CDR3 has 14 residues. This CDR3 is CASSHRGEQETQYF. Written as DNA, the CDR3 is TGTGCCAGCAGCCACCGGGGGGAGCAAGAGACCCAGTACTTC.

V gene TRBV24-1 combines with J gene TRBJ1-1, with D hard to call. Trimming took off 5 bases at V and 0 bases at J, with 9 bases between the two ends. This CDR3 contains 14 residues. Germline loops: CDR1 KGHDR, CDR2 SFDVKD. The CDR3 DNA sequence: TGTGCCACCAGTGCCCCTCGGGTGAACACTGAAGCTTTCTTT. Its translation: CATSAPRVNTEAFF.

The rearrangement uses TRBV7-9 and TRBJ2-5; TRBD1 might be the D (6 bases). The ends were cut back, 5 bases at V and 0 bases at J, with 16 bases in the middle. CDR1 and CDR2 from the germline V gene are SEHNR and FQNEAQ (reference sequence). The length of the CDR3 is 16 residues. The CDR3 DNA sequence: TGTGCCAGCAGCCCAAAAAACTACAGGGACCAAGAGACCCAGTACTTC. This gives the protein CASSPKNYRDQETQYF.

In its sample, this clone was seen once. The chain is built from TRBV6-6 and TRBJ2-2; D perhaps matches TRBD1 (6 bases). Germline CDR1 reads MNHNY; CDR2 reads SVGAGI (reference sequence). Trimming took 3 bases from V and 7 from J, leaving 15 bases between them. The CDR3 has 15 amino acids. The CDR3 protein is CASSYRTDLGGELFF. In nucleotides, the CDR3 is TGTGCCAGCAGTTATAGGACAGACCTGGGCGGGGAGCTGTTTTTT.

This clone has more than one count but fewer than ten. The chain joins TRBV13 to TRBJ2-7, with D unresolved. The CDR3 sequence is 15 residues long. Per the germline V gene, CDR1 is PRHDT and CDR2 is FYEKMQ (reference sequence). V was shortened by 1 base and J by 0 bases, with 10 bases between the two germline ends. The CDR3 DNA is TGTGCCAGCAGCTTAGCGGCGGCGAGCTCCTACGAGCAGTACTTC. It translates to CASSLAAASSYEQYF.

CDR3 coding DNA: TGTGCCAGCAGCCGTGGTCAGGGTGAGCAGTTCTTC. Its protein is CASSRGQGEQFF. The chain carries TRBV3-1 (or the pseudogene TRBV3-2) and TRBJ2-1, with D perhaps TRBD1 (5 bases). CDR1 is LGHDT and CDR2 is YNNKEL in the germline V gene (reference sequence). The CDR3 is 12 residues long. Trimming pared 4 bases from V and 9 bases from J, leaving 10 bases between.

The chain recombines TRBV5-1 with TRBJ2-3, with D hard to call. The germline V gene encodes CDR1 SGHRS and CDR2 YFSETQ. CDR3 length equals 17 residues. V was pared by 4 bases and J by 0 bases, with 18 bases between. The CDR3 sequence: CASSPSPGGHSTDTQYF. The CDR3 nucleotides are TGCGCCAGCAGCCCAAGCCCTGGCGGCCATAGCACAGATACGCAGTATTTT.

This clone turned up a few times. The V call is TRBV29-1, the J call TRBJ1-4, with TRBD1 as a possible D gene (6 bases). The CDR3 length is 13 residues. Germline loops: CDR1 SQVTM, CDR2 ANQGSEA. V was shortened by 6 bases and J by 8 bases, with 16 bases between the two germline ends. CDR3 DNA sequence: TGCAGCGTGCTACAGGGCTTTGGCGAAAAACTGTTTTTT. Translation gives CSVLQGFGEKLFF. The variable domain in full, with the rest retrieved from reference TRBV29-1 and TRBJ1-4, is SAVISQKPSRDICQRGTSLTIQCQVDSQVTMMFWYRQQPGQSLTLIATANQGSEATYESGFVIDKFPISRPNLTFSTLTVSNMSPEDSSIYLCSVLQGFGEKLFFGSGTQLSVL.

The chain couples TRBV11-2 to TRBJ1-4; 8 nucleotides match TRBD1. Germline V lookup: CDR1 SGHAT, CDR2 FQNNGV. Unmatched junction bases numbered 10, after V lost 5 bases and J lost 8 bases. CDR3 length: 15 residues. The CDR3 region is CASSHRTGMREKLFF. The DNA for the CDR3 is TGTGCCAGCAGCCACCGGACAGGGATGAGGGAAAAACTGTTTTTT.

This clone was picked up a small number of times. In nucleotides, the CDR3 is TGTGCCAGCAGCCAAGGGGTACAGTCGAATTCACCCCTCCACTTT. Protein product: CASSQGVQSNSPLHF. The chain combines TRBV3-1 (or the pseudogene TRBV3-2) with TRBJ1-6, with D unclear. Germline V gene data show CDR1 as LGHDT and CDR2 as YNNKEL (reference sequence). The V end was cut by 1 base, the J end by 7 bases, with 11 bases between. The CDR3 is 15 amino acids.

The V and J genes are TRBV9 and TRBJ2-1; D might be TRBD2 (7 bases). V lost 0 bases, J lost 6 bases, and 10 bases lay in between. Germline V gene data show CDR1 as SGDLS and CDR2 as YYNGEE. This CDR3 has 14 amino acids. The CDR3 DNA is TGTGCCAGCAGCGTAGACGGGGGGCGCAATGAGCAGTTCTTC. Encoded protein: CASSVDGGRNEQFF.

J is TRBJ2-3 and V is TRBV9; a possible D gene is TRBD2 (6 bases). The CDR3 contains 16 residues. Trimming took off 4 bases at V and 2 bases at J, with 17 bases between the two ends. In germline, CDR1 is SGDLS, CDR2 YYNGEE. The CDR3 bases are TGTGCCAGCAGCTCAAATCCCGGGACTGCCACAGATACGCAGTATTTT. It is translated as CASSSNPGTATDTQYF.

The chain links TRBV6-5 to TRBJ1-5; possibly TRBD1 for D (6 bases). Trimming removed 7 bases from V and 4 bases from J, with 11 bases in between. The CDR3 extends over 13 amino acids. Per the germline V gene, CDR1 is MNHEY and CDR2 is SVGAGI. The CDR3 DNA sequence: TGTGCCAGCATACAGGGCGTTAATCAGCCCCAGCATTTT. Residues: CASIQGVNQPQHF.

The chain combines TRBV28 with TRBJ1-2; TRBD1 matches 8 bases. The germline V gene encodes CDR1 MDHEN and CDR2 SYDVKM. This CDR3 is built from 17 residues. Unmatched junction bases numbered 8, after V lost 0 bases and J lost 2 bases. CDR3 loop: CASSLWARTGINYGYTF. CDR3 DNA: TGTGCCAGCAGTTTATGGGCCCGGACAGGGATCAACTATGGCTACACCTTC.